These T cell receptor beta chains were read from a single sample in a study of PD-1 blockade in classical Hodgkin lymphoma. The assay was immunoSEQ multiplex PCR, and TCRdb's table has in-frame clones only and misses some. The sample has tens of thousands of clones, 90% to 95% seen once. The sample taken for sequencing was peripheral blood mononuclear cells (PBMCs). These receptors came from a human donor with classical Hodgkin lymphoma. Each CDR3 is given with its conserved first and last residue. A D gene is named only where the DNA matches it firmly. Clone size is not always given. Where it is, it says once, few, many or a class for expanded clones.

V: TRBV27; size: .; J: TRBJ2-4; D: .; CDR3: CASSLVMGNIQYF; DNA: TGTGCCAGCAGTTTAGTGATGGGAAACATTCAGTACTTC
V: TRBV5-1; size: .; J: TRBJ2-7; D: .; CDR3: CASSLSWGPNYEQYF; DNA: TGCGCCAGCAGCTTGTCCTGGGGGCCCAACTACGAGCAGTACTTC
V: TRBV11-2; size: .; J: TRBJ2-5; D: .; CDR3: CASSSTRTHQETQYF; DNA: TGTGCCAGCAGCTCCACGCGGACTCACCAAGAGACCCAGTACTTC
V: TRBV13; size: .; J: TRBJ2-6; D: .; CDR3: CASSYRPGANVLTF; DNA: TGTGCCAGCAGCTATAGACCTGGGGCCAACGTCCTGACTTTC
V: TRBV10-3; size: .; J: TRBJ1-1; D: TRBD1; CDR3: CAISEYRTGLTEAFF; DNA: TGTGCCATCAGTGAGTATCGGACAGGGCTGACTGAAGCTTTCTTT
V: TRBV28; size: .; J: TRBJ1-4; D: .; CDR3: CASSLGTQHKEKLFF; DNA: TGTGCCAGCAGTTTAGGTACTCAGCATAAAGAAAAACTGTTTTTT
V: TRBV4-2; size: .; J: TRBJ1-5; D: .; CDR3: CASSQDVAIQPQHF; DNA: TGTGCCAGCAGCCAAGATGTTGCCATACAGCCCCAGCATTTT
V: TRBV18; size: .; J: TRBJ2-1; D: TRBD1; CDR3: CASSPEGQLIYNEQFF; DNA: TGTGCCAGCTCACCAGAGGGACAGCTTATTTACAATGAGCAGTTCTTC
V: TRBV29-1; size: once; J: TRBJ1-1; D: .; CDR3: CSVNGRLDTEAFF; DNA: TGCAGCGTTAACGGGCGATTGGACACTGAAGCTTTCTTT
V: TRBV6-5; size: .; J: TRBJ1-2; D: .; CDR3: CASIRGSGEGYTF; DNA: TGTGCCAGCATCCGAGGCTCAGGGGAAGGCTACACCTTC
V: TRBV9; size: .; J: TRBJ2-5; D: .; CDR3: CASSPGIGTPQETQYF; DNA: TGTGCCAGCAGTCCGGGGATCGGAACTCCCCAAGAGACCCAGTACTTC
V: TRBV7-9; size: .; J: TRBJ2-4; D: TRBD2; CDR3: CASSPGRGEKNIQYF; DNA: TGTGCCAGCAGCCCCGGTCGGGGGGAGAAAAACATTCAGTACTTC
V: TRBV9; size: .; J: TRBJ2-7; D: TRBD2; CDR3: CASSPRGGTYEQYF; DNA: TGTGCCAGCAGCCCTCGGGGGGGTACCTACGAGCAGTACTTC